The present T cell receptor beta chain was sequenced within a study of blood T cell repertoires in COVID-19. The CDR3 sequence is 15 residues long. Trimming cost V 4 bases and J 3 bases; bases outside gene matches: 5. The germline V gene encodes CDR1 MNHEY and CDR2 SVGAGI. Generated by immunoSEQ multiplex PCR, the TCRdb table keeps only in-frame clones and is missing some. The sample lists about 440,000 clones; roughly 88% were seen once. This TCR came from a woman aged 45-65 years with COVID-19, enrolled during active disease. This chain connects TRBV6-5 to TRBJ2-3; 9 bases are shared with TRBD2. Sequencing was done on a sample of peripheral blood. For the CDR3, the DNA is TGTGCCAGCAGTTTAGCGGGGGAAATAACAGATACGCAGTATTTT. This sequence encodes CASSLAGEITDTQYF.